The rows below give T cell receptor beta chains drawn from one sample of a study of Ad26.COV2.S vaccination and SARS-CoV-2 variants. TCRdb keeps only in-frame clones here, not all; method: immunoSEQ multiplex PCR. The table lists about 250,000 clones, roughly 87% of them singletons. This specimen was peripheral blood, taken in a trial of Ad26.COV2.S vaccine versus placebo. These TCRs come from a person between 18 and 65 years old who received the Ad26.COV2.S COVID-19 vaccine or a placebo. Both conserved end residues are part of each CDR3. Fields, in order: J gene, clone size, D gene, V gene, CDR3 DNA, CDR3 protein. D genes are given only for firm matches. Size values are once, few and many counts, or a class for expanded clones, and some rows have none.

j_gene: TRBJ2-3; abundance: .; d_gene: TRBD2; v_gene: TRBV7-8; CDR3nt: TGTGCCAGCAGCTTAGAGGGGTTAGCGGGGGATACGCAGTATTTT; CDR3aa: CASSLEGLAGDTQYF
j_gene: TRBJ2-1; abundance: .; d_gene: TRBD2; v_gene: TRBV4-2; CDR3nt: TGTGCCAGCAGCCCGGGGGGAGCGGGGGGCAATGAGCAGTTCTTC; CDR3aa: CASSPGGAGGNEQFF
j_gene: TRBJ2-1; abundance: .; d_gene: TRBD2; v_gene: TRBV4-3; CDR3nt: TGCGCCAGCAGCACCGGGACTAGCGGGAGTAATGAGCAGTTCTTC; CDR3aa: CASSTGTSGSNEQFF
j_gene: TRBJ2-5; abundance: .; d_gene: TRBD2; v_gene: TRBV5-1; CDR3nt: TGCGCCAGCAACCCGGGGGCTAGCGGGGGCCAAGAGACCCAGTACTTC; CDR3aa: CASNPGASGGQETQYF
j_gene: TRBJ2-6; abundance: .; d_gene: .; v_gene: TRBV5-4; CDR3nt: TGTGCCAGCAGCCCATGGGCCGCCTCTGGGGCCAACGTCCTGACTTTC; CDR3aa: CASSPWAASGANVLTF
j_gene: TRBJ1-2; abundance: .; d_gene: .; v_gene: TRBV19; CDR3nt: TGTGCCAGTAGCCTCGCGCCGGGGAACTATGGCTACACCTTC; CDR3aa: CASSLAPGNYGYTF
j_gene: TRBJ1-5; abundance: .; d_gene: .; v_gene: TRBV7-8; CDR3nt: TGTGCCAGCAGCCCCGGCGGGGGGCAGATCAATCAGCCCCAGCATTTT; CDR3aa: CASSPGGGQINQPQHF
j_gene: TRBJ1-6; abundance: few; d_gene: TRBD1; v_gene: TRBV6-1; CDR3nt: TGTGCCAGCAGTGAACTGGGGACAGGGGAAGGGTCCTATAATTCACCCCTCCACTTT; CDR3aa: CASSELGTGEGSYNSPLHF
j_gene: TRBJ2-1; abundance: .; d_gene: .; v_gene: TRBV30; CDR3nt: TGTGCCTGGAGTTTGGGGGACCCACCCTACAATGAGCAGTTCTTC; CDR3aa: CAWSLGDPPYNEQFF
j_gene: TRBJ2-2; abundance: once; d_gene: TRBD2; v_gene: TRBV19; CDR3nt: TGTGCCAGTAGTCGGTCGGGGGGGCCCGGGGAGCTGTTTTTT; CDR3aa: CASSRSGGPGELFF
j_gene: TRBJ2-3; abundance: .; d_gene: .; v_gene: TRBV6-1; CDR3nt: TGTGCCAGCAGTGAAGAAGGAGCGTGGCCAGATACGCAGTATTTT; CDR3aa: CASSEEGAWPDTQYF
j_gene: TRBJ1-5; abundance: .; d_gene: TRBD1; v_gene: TRBV10-3; CDR3nt: TGTGCCATCAGTAAAGACAGGGATAGCAATCAGCCCCAGCATTTT; CDR3aa: CAISKDRDSNQPQHF
j_gene: TRBJ2-3; abundance: .; d_gene: TRBD1; v_gene: TRBV10-3; CDR3nt: TGTGCCATCAGTGGTGGAACAGGGGCAACAGATACGCAGTATTTT; CDR3aa: CAISGGTGATDTQYF
j_gene: TRBJ2-3; abundance: .; d_gene: .; v_gene: TRBV11-3; CDR3nt: TGTGCCAGCAGCGATCATGGAAGCACAGATACGCAGTATTTT; CDR3aa: CASSDHGSTDTQYF
j_gene: TRBJ1-3; abundance: .; d_gene: .; v_gene: TRBV30; CDR3nt: TGTGCCTGGAGGCCCCCGGGACACCTCTCTGGAAACACCATATATTTT; CDR3aa: CAWRPPGHLSGNTIYF
j_gene: TRBJ2-1; abundance: .; d_gene: .; v_gene: TRBV2; CDR3nt: TGTGCCACCTACACTCCCGGCAAGCGGAGGCAGTTCTTC; CDR3aa: CATYTPGKRRQFF
j_gene: TRBJ2-5; abundance: .; d_gene: TRBD1; v_gene: TRBV9; CDR3nt: TGTGCCAGCAGCGCCCACAGGGGAGAGACCCAGTACTTC; CDR3aa: CASSAHRGETQYF
j_gene: TRBJ1-4; abundance: .; d_gene: .; v_gene: TRBV4-3; CDR3nt: TGCGCCAGCAGCCAAGATAGCCAGGCCAACGAAAAACTGTTTTTT; CDR3aa: CASSQDSQANEKLFF
j_gene: TRBJ2-5; abundance: few; d_gene: .; v_gene: TRBV7-2; CDR3nt: TGTGCCAGCAGCCCTGCCCGGACTACCCAAGAGACCCAGTACTTC; CDR3aa: CASSPARTTQETQYF
j_gene: TRBJ2-7; abundance: .; d_gene: .; v_gene: TRBV7-9; CDR3nt: TGTGCCAGCAGCTTAGGAGGGACTCGGACCTACGAGCAGTACTTC; CDR3aa: CASSLGGTRTYEQYF
j_gene: TRBJ1-1; abundance: .; d_gene: .; v_gene: TRBV12-2; CDR3nt: TGTGCAAGTCGCTTAGCCAAGGGACAGACAAAGAACACTGAAGCTTTCTTT; CDR3aa: CASRLAKGQTKNTEAFF
j_gene: TRBJ1-3; abundance: .; d_gene: .; v_gene: TRBV19; CDR3nt: TGTGCCAGCAGAACCGGGACAAACTCTGGAAACACCATATATTTT; CDR3aa: CASRTGTNSGNTIYF
j_gene: TRBJ1-1; abundance: .; d_gene: .; v_gene: TRBV7-9; CDR3nt: TGTGCCAGCAGCTTGGGGGCTTGGGGCACTGAAGCTTTCTTT; CDR3aa: CASSLGAWGTEAFF
j_gene: TRBJ1-1; abundance: .; d_gene: TRBD1; v_gene: TRBV7-6; CDR3nt: TGTGCCAGCAGCCCCGGGACAGGGGCCAACACTGAAGCTTTCTTT; CDR3aa: CASSPGTGANTEAFF
j_gene: TRBJ2-2; abundance: .; d_gene: TRBD1; v_gene: TRBV10-2; CDR3nt: TGCGCCAGCAATCCGGACAGGGGCACCGGGGAGCTGTTTTTT; CDR3aa: CASNPDRGTGELFF
j_gene: TRBJ1-2; abundance: .; d_gene: TRBD1; v_gene: TRBV18; CDR3nt: TGTGCCAGCTCACCAACGGGACAGGTCTATGGCTACACCTTC; CDR3aa: CASSPTGQVYGYTF
j_gene: TRBJ2-3; abundance: .; d_gene: .; v_gene: TRBV27; CDR3nt: TGTGCCAGCAGTGGGAGGGATACGCAGTATTTT; CDR3aa: CASSGRDTQYF
j_gene: TRBJ1-2; abundance: once; d_gene: TRBD1; v_gene: TRBV28; CDR3nt: TGTGCCAGTAAACCGGGACAGGGAGTGTATGGCTACACCTTC; CDR3aa: CASKPGQGVYGYTF
j_gene: TRBJ2-5; abundance: once; d_gene: TRBD1; v_gene: TRBV24-1; CDR3nt: TGTGCCACCAGTGATCCCTGGACAGGGGGGGGTGAGACCCAGTACTTC; CDR3aa: CATSDPWTGGGETQYF
j_gene: TRBJ2-5; abundance: .; d_gene: .; v_gene: TRBV30; CDR3nt: TGTGCCTGGAGCCAACAAGAGACCCAGTACTTC; CDR3aa: CAWSQQETQYF
j_gene: TRBJ1-5; abundance: few; d_gene: .; v_gene: TRBV29-1; CDR3nt: TGCAGCGTTCGTGACAGCAACAATCAGCCCCAGCATTTT; CDR3aa: CSVRDSNNQPQHF
j_gene: TRBJ1-3; abundance: .; d_gene: .; v_gene: TRBV19; CDR3nt: TGTGCCAGTAGTGAATTCGGAAGCTCTGGAAACACCATATATTTT; CDR3aa: CASSEFGSSGNTIYF
j_gene: TRBJ2-3; abundance: .; d_gene: .; v_gene: TRBV24-1; CDR3nt: TGTGCCACCAGTGATGCCAGGGTAGTCAGCACAGATACGCAGTATTTT; CDR3aa: CATSDARVVSTDTQYF
j_gene: TRBJ1-4; abundance: .; d_gene: .; v_gene: TRBV19; CDR3nt: TGTGCCAGTAGTATGGTTCTGATCTTCATCTTTAATGAAAAACTGTTTTTT; CDR3aa: CASSMVLIFIFNEKLFF
j_gene: TRBJ1-1; abundance: .; d_gene: .; v_gene: TRBV18; CDR3nt: TGTGCCAGCTCACCGAACGGAAACACTGAAGCTTTCTTT; CDR3aa: CASSPNGNTEAFF